The rows below give T cell receptor beta chains drawn from one sample of a study of radiotherapy plus CTLA-4 blockade in lung cancer. TCRdb keeps only in-frame clones here, not all; method: immunoSEQ multiplex PCR. Of tens of thousands of clones in the sample, approximately 70% were seen once. Sequencing used peripheral blood, obtained from a patient treated with radiotherapy plus ipilimumab. These TCRs come from a human donor with non-small cell lung cancer who had stable disease on radiotherapy plus ipilimumab. Each CDR3 is given with its conserved first and last residue. D genes are given only for firm matches. Rows give clone size only sometimes, using once, few, many, or a class for an expanded clone.

abundance	v_gene	j_gene	d_gene	CDR3nt	CDR3aa
once	TRBV4-2	TRBJ2-1	-	TGTGCCAGCACCGCCCTTGGGAAAGAGGGCAATGAGCAGTTCTTC	CASTALGKEGNEQFF
once	TRBV4-3	TRBJ2-5	-	TGCGCCAGCAGCCAAGCCCCTTCAGAGACCCAGTACTTC	CASSQAPSETQYF
once	TRBV27	TRBJ1-2	-	TGTGCCAGCAGTCGGGAGGGGCGAGGAGGCTACACCTTC	CASSREGRGGYTF
-	TRBV5-4	TRBJ2-3	TRBD1	TGTGCCAGCAGCCGGGACAGGAGGAAGGGTAGCACAGATACGCAGTATTTT	CASSRDRRKGSTDTQYF
-	TRBV11-2	TRBJ2-2	-	TGTGCCAGCAGCTTAGATAAGGGACTTTCGAACACCGGGGAGCTGTTTTTT	CASSLDKGLSNTGELFF
medium-sized	TRBV4-3	TRBJ1-1	-	TGCGCCAGCAGCCCAGACAGTTCTGAAGCTTTCTTT	CASSPDSSEAFF
-	TRBV7-9	TRBJ1-4	-	TGTGCCAGCAGCTTAGGCGGCCTTCCTAGCCTCTATGAAAAACTGTTTTTT	CASSLGGLPSLYEKLFF
-	TRBV18	TRBJ2-6	TRBD1	TGTGCCAGCTCACCCCTTAGGACAGGACCGCTCTCGGGGGCCAACGTCCTGACTTTC	CASSPLRTGPLSGANVLTF
-	TRBV9	TRBJ1-4	-	TGTGCCAGCAGCGTAGCCTTGGGGGTTATAAATGAAAAACTGTTTTTT	CASSVALGVINEKLFF
-	TRBV5-4	TRBJ2-7	-	TGTGCCAGCAGCTTGCGGCGACAGGCGGCGGGAGACGAGCAGTACTTC	CASSLRRQAAGDEQYF
-	TRBV14	TRBJ2-1	-	TGTGCCAGCAGCCCCGGGATGGCCCCTACCGATGAGCAGTTCTTC	CASSPGMAPTDEQFF
-	TRBV30	TRBJ1-4	TRBD1	TGTGCCTGGAGAGGGGACAGGGGGCGTGAAAAACTGTTTTTT	CAWRGDRGREKLFF
-	TRBV28	TRBJ1-1	TRBD1	TGTGCCAGCAGTTTAAGGGACAGCTACACTGAAGCTTTCTTT	CASSLRDSYTEAFF
-	TRBV4-1	TRBJ2-5	TRBD2	TGCGCCAGCAGCCGCTCGACTAGCGGGAGTGGGGAGACCCAGTACTTC	CASSRSTSGSGETQYF
-	TRBV7-3	TRBJ1-2	-	TGTGCCAGCAGCCCACAGGCGGGCGAGGGAACAGGCTACACCTTC	CASSPQAGEGTGYTF
-	TRBV5-1	TRBJ1-1	TRBD1	TGCGCCAGCAGCTTGCGGTCAGGGGGCACTGAAGCTTTCTTT	CASSLRSGGTEAFF
few	TRBV6-5	TRBJ2-7	-	TGTGCCAGCAGTATACAACCGGGGTCTTCCTACGAGCAGTACTTC	CASSIQPGSSYEQYF
-	TRBV5-4	TRBJ1-2	-	TGTGCCAGCAGCATTGACCGGCTGATGGAGTATGGCTACACCTTC	CASSIDRLMEYGYTF
-	TRBV28	TRBJ1-1	TRBD1	TGTGCCAGCGGGACCGGGACAGGGGTCACTGAAGCTTTCTTT	CASGTGTGVTEAFF
few	TRBV5-4	TRBJ2-1	TRBD2	TGTGCCAGCAGCTTTGGTAAACGGACTAGCGCCTCCAATGAGCAGTTCTTC	CASSFGKRTSASNEQFF
-	TRBV20-1	TRBJ2-1	-	TGCAGTGCCCTAGCCTACAATGAGCAGTTCTTC	CSALAYNEQFF
-	TRBV6-6	TRBJ1-4	-	TGTGCCAGCAGACCGGACGGGAATGAAAAACTGTTTTTT	CASRPDGNEKLFF
-	TRBV7-3	TRBJ2-3	TRBD2	TGTGCCAGCAGCATGACTAGCGGGAGGACCACAGATACGCAGTATTTT	CASSMTSGRTTDTQYF
few	TRBV6-5	TRBJ2-5	TRBD2	TGTGCCAGCAGTTCTAGCGGAACGTGGGAGACCCAGTACTTC	CASSSSGTWETQYF
-	TRBV6-1	TRBJ1-5	TRBD1	TGTGCCAGCAGCGACAGGGGCCATCAGCCCCAGCATTTT	CASSDRGHQPQHF
-	TRBV27	TRBJ2-7	TRBD2	TGTGCCAGCAGTCGGACTAGCGGGAGGGCGTACGAGCAGTACTTC	CASSRTSGRAYEQYF
-	TRBV5-4	TRBJ2-5	-	TGTGCCAGCAGCTCTATGCGTGGTGTGTACCAAGAGACCCAGTACTTC	CASSSMRGVYQETQYF
few	TRBV6-1	TRBJ2-5	-	TGTGCCAGCAGTTATGGGAGACGCCAAGAGACCCAGTACTTC	CASSYGRRQETQYF
-	TRBV18	TRBJ2-4	TRBD2	TGTGCCAGCTCACCCGCGGGGGGCGGTCAGTACTTC	CASSPAGGGQYF
-	TRBV9	TRBJ2-2	-	TGTGCCAGCAGCCCAGCACGGGGGAGGACCGGGGAGCTGTTTTTT	CASSPARGRTGELFF
few	TRBV19	TRBJ2-7	TRBD2	TGTGCCAGTGGGACTAGCGGGACCTACGAGCAGTACTTC	CASGTSGTYEQYF
once	TRBV4-2	TRBJ2-5	-	TGTGCCAGCAGCCAAGATTACAGCCAAGAGACCCAGTACTTC	CASSQDYSQETQYF
-	TRBV7-3	TRBJ2-3	-	TGTGCCAGCAGCCCTCTCGGGGGAGTACGGACAGATACGCAGTATTTT	CASSPLGGVRTDTQYF
-	TRBV7-8	TRBJ2-5	TRBD2	TGTGCCAGCGGGCGGGGGGCAGTACAAGAGACCCAGTACTTC	CASGRGAVQETQYF
once	TRBV10-3	TRBJ2-1	-	TGTGCCATCAGTCAACTAGGAAGCAATGAGCAGTTCTTC	CAISQLGSNEQFF
-	TRBV5-4	TRBJ2-6	-	TGTGCCAGCAGCCCTAGAAGGCCGGGACGGAGCTCTGGGGCCAACGTCCTGACTTTC	CASSPRRPGRSSGANVLTF
-	TRBV12-5	TRBJ1-4	-	TGTGCTAGTGGTTTGTTCCTTAATACAGCTTCTAATGAAAAACTGTTTTTT	CASGLFLNTASNEKLFF
once	TRBV30	TRBJ1-2	-	TGTGCCTGGACCACTTTCGGCTCTAACTATGGCTACACCTTC	CAWTTFGSNYGYTF
-	TRBV6-5	TRBJ1-2	-	TGTGCCAGCAGTTACTCCCCCAGAAGTGGCTACACCTTC	CASSYSPRSGYTF
-	TRBV20-1	TRBJ2-3	-	TGCAGTGCTATTAACACGGATACGCAGTATTTT	CSAINTDTQYF
-	TRBV18	TRBJ1-1	-	TGTGCCAGTTCGTCCGGGACATTTGACACTGAAGCTTTCTTT	CASSSGTFDTEAFF
few	TRBV18	TRBJ1-1	-	TGTGCCAGCTCACCCGGGTTGTCGAACACTGAAGCTTTCTTT	CASSPGLSNTEAFF
large	TRBV6-4	TRBJ1-5	-	TGTGCCAGCAGTGACTCGGGTAATCAGCCCCAGCATTTT	CASSDSGNQPQHF
-	TRBV6-5	TRBJ1-1	-	TGTGCCAGCAGTTACTCGAGAGGGGGGACCTTTGAAGCTTTCTTT	CASSYSRGGTFEAFF
-	TRBV18	TRBJ2-5	TRBD1	TGTGCCAGCTCACCCTCCGTCGGGACAGATCCGGCGGCCCAGTACTTC	CASSPSVGTDPAAQYF
few	TRBV18	TRBJ1-4	-	TGTGCCAGCAAAACCTGGGGTTCGAATGAAAAACTGTTTTTT	CASKTWGSNEKLFF